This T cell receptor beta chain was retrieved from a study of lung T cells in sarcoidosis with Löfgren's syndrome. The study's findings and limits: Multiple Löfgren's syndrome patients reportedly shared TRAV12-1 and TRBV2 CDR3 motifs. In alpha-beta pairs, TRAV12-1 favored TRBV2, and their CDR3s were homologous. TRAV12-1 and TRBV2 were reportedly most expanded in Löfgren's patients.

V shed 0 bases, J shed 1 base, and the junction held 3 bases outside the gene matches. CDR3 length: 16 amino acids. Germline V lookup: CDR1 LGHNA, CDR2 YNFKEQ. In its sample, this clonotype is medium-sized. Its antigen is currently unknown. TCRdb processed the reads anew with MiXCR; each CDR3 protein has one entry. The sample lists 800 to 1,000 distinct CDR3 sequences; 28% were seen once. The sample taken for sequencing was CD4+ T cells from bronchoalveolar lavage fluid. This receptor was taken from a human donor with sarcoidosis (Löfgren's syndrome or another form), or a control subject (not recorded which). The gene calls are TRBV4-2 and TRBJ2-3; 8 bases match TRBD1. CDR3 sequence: CASSQEDRAGTDTQYF. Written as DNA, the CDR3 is TGTGCCAGCAGCCAAGAGGACAGGGCGGGCACAGATACGCAGTATTTT.